Below, 18 T cell receptor beta chains from the same sample are listed, as sequenced in a study of molecular identifiers for immune sequencing clone quantification. TCRdb passed the PCR reads through MiXCR, listing each CDR3 protein once. The data contain 300,000 to 400,000 distinct CDR3 sequences, roughly a fifth of them singletons. What was sequenced was naive CD8+ T cells from blood, with Jurkat cell RNA spiked in. The sample's subset: FACS-sorted CD8+CD4-CCR7+CD45RA+ naive T cells. The receptor source for this set is a human donor in good health. Some libraries in this study had Jurkat cell RNA spiked in.

This clonotype was counted between two and nine times. The chain combines TRBV27 with TRBJ2-7, with 14 nucleotides matching TRBD2. The CDR3 is made up of 16 amino acids. Germline-derived CDR1 and CDR2 are MNHEY and SMNVEV (reference sequence). V shed 6 bases and J 2 bases; nucleotides not matched to a gene: 6. The CDR3 protein is CASRPGLAGEAYEQYF. The CDR3 nucleotides read TGTGCCAGCAGGCCGGGACTAGCGGGAGAAGCCTACGAGCAGTACTTC.

Remarks on this clonotype: This clone may be a read error of a much larger clone one base away. The chain employs TRBV6-5 and TRBJ2-1; weak D call: TRBD2 (5 bases). This CDR3 has 14 amino acids. CDR1 MNHEY and CDR2 SVGAGI come from the germline V gene. V was clipped by 6 bases and J by 5 bases, with 14 bases between them. This CDR3 reads CASRRTGIDNEQFF. As DNA, the CDR3 is TGTGCCAGCAGACGGACCGGGATAGACAATGAGCAGTTCTTC.

This clonotype has ten or more counts. The rearrangement links TRBV4-2 to TRBJ2-7; D is unresolved. Trimming took 1 base from V and 2 from J, leaving 6 bases between them. CDR3 size: 13 residues. Germline V gene data show CDR1 as LGHNA and CDR2 as YNFKEQ. The CDR3 sequence is CASSQGNTYEQYF. CDR3 coding DNA: TGTGCCAGCAGCCAAGGGAATACCTACGAGCAGTACTTC.

Notes on this clonotype: This may come from a read error, since a much larger clone is one base off. V gene TRBV14 combines with J gene TRBJ2-7, with D tentatively TRBD1 or TRBD2 (6 bases each). Germline V lookup: CDR1 SGHDN, CDR2 FVKESK. The length of the CDR3 is 13 residues. CDR3 sequence (DNA): TGTGCCAGCAGCCTACGGGGGCACTACGGGCAGTACTTC. This translates into CASSLRGHYGQYF.

Many counts were recorded for this clonotype. The chain employs TRBV7-6 and TRBJ2-3, with D maybe TRBD2 (5 bases). CDR1 and CDR2 (germline): SGHVS, FNYEAQ. The CDR3 has 15 residues. Deletions cut 2 bases from V and 4 bases from J, with 13 bases between. The CDR3 region is CASSLTLSRADTQYF. In DNA, the CDR3 is TGTGCCAGCAGCTTAACGTTATCGAGGGCAGATACGCAGTATTTT.

This clonotype was seen ten or more times. V usage is TRBV20-1 and J usage is TRBJ1-5; D is perhaps TRBD1 (5 bases). This CDR3 spans 14 amino acids. Trimming stripped 4 bases from V and 2 bases from J, with 12 bases between. Germline values: CDR1 DFQATT, CDR2 SNEGSKA (reference sequence). The CDR3 nucleotides are TGCAGTGCTATAGAGGGGCTTGGCAATCAGCCCCAGCATTTT. Protein product: CSAIEGLGNQPQHF.

For this clonotype: One base away lies a much larger clone, so this may be a sequencing read error. This chain connects TRBV6-5 to TRBJ2-1; TRBD2 matches 11 bases. The germline CDR1 and CDR2 sequences are MNHEY and SVGAGI. The CDR3 has 14 amino acids. V dropped 7 bases and J dropped 9; count of bases not matched to a gene: 8. Here the CDR3 DNA reads TGTGCCAGCAAATACACTAGCGGGAGTAGTGAGCAGTTCTTC. Its translation: CASKYTSGSSEQFF.

Note on this clonotype: A clone one base away is much larger, so this may be a read error. This chain links TRBV4-1 with TRBJ1-5; D is possibly TRBD1 (5 bases). Germline V gives CDR1 MGHRA, CDR2 YSYEKL. The CDR3 is 19 residues long. Trimming pared 5 bases from V and 5 bases from J, leaving 28 bases between. The CDR3 DNA reads as TGCGCCAGCAGCTCACTCGGGTCGGGGCCCTTGAACCACCATCAGCCCCAGCATTTT. Its protein product is CASSSLGSGPLNHHQPQHF.

This clonotype was observed many times. The V call is TRBV4-1, the J call TRBJ1-2, with D perhaps matching TRBD1 (5 bases). V shed 1 base and J shed 4 bases, with 13 bases lying between them. The CDR3 is 15 residues long. CDR1 and CDR2 from the germline V gene are MGHRA and YSYEKL. CDR3 in DNA: TGCGCCAGCAGCCAAGTCCTAGTGGGGACCTATGGCTACACCTTC. Amino acid sequence: CASSQVLVGTYGYTF.

As to this clonotype: A much larger clone differs by one base, so this may be a read error. The J gene is TRBJ1-1, the V gene TRBV27; the D is unclear. Germline-derived CDR1 and CDR2 are MNHEY and SMNVEV (reference sequence). Trimming took off 6 bases at V and 3 bases at J, with 11 bases between the two ends. This CDR3 region has 13 residues. This CDR3 is CASSHNGHTEAFF. The CDR3 DNA sequence: TGTGCCAGCAGCCACAATGGCCACACTGAAGCTTTCTTT.

This chain connects TRBV5-6 to TRBJ2-6; TRBD1 is a possible D gene (5 bases). The CDR3 consists of 18 residues. CDR1 is SGHDT and CDR2 is YYEEEE in the germline V gene. Trimming removed 4 bases at V and 0 bases at J, with 17 bases between. The CDR3 sequence is CASSPQTKRGSGANVLTF. The DNA of the CDR3 is TGTGCCAGCAGCCCACAGACGAAAAGGGGCTCTGGGGCCAACGTCCTGACTTTC.

This clonotype was recorded at least ten times. The chain employs TRBV29-1 and TRBJ2-4; possible D gene TRBD1, 6 bases. V was clipped by 2 bases and J by 8 bases, with 10 bases between them. Per germline, CDR1 SQVTM and CDR2 ANQGSEA. This CDR3 contains 12 residues. The CDR3 bases are TGCAGCGTTGAACAGGGGAGAGACATTCAGTACTTC. Translation: CSVEQGRDIQYF. Full variable domain (missing parts from reference TRBV29-1 and TRBJ2-4): SAVISQKPSRDICQRGTSLTIQCQVDSQVTMMFWYRQQPGQSLTLIATANQGSEATYESGFVIDKFPISRPNLTFSTLTVSNMSPEDSSIYLCSVEQGRDIQYFGAGTRLSVL.

This clonotype was detected ten times or more. This sequence joins TRBV4-3 and TRBJ2-7; D gene ambiguous. The CDR3 consists of 14 residues. The V end was cut by 4 bases, the J end by 2 bases, with 12 bases between. CDR1 is LGHNA and CDR2 is YSLEER in the germline V gene. For the CDR3, the DNA is TGCGCCAGCAGCCCGAGCCCTGGCACCTACGAGCAGTACTTC. Translated: CASSPSPGTYEQYF.

This clonotype was picked up many times. The chain combines TRBV12-3 or TRBV12-4 with TRBJ2-5; the D gene is possibly TRBD2 (6 bases). Trimming took 5 bases from V and 1 from J, leaving 11 bases between them. The CDR3 runs 14 residues. The CDR3 spells CASSRQGGQETQYF. CDR3 nucleotides: TGTGCCAGCAGTCGGCAGGGAGGCCAAGAGACCCAGTACTTC.

This clonotype was recorded many times. The V call is TRBV7-9, the J call TRBJ2-6, with unresolved D. V gave up 4 bases and J gave up 4 bases, with 11 bases separating them. Germline values: CDR1 SEHNR, CDR2 FQNEAQ (reference sequence). The length of the CDR3 is 15 residues. The CDR3 coding sequence is TGTGCCAGCAGCTCTGGACCATTGGGGGCCAACGTCCTGACTTTC. Encoded protein: CASSSGPLGANVLTF.

The chain recombines TRBV24-1 with TRBJ2-2; no clear D. Trimming removed 5 bases from V and 2 bases from J, with 5 bases in between. Germline V gives CDR1 KGHDR, CDR2 SFDVKD. The CDR3 has 13 amino acids. This CDR3 reads CATSGYNTGELFF. CDR3 DNA sequence: TGTGCCACCAGTGGCTATAACACCGGGGAGCTGTTTTTT.

The rearrangement links TRBV7-9 to TRBJ2-1; TRBD2 is a possible D gene (5 bases). CDR3 length: 16 residues. Trimming removed 2 bases from V and 2 bases from J, with 13 bases in between. CDR1 is SEHNR, CDR2 FQNEAQ, per germline (reference sequence). The CDR3 reads CASSLTIATTYNEQFF. The DNA of the CDR3 is TGTGCCAGCAGCTTAACGATAGCGACGACCTACAATGAGCAGTTCTTC. The variable domain in full, completed from reference TRBV7-9 and TRBJ2-1, reads DTGVSQNPRHKITKRGQNVTFRCDPISEHNRLYWYRQTLGQGPEFLTYFQNEAQLEKSRLLSDRFSAERPKGSFSTLEIQRTEQGDSAMYLCASSLTIATTYNEQFFGPGTRLTVL.

This clonotype was counted a few times. The chain is built from TRBV19 and TRBJ2-2; 9 nucleotides line up with TRBD1. The CDR3 extends over 18 amino acids. Looked up from germline, CDR1 is LNHDA and CDR2 is SQIVND (reference sequence). Losses at the gene ends were 0 bases for V and 6 bases for J; bases not matched to a gene: 11. DNA of the CDR3: TGTGCCAGTAGTATAGATTCCGTGGGACAGGGATTGTCCGGGGAGCTGTTTTTT. Translating it yields CASSIDSVGQGLSGELFF.